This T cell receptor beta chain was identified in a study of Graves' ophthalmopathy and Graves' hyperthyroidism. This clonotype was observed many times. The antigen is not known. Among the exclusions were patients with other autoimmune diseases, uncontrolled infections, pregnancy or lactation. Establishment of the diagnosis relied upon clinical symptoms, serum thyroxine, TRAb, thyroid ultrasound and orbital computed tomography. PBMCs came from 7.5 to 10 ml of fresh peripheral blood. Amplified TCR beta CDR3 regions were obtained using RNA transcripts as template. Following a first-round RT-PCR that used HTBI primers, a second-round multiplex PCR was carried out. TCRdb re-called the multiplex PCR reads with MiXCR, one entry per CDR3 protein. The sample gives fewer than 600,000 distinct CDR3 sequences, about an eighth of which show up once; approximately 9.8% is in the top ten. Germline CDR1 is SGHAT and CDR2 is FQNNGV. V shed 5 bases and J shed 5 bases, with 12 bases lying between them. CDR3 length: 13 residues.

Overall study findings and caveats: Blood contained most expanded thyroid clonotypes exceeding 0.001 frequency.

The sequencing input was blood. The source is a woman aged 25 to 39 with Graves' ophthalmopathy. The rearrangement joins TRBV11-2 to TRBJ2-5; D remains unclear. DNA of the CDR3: TGTGCCAGCAGCGGGCGGTTGTGGGAGACCCAGTACTTC. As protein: CASSGRLWETQYF. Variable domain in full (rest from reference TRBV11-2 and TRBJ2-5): EAGVAQSPRYKIIEKRQSVAFWCNPISGHATLYWYQQILGQGPKLLIQFQNNGVVDDSQLPKDRFSAERLKGVDSTLKIQPAKLEDSAVYLCASSGRLWETQYFGPGTRLLVL.